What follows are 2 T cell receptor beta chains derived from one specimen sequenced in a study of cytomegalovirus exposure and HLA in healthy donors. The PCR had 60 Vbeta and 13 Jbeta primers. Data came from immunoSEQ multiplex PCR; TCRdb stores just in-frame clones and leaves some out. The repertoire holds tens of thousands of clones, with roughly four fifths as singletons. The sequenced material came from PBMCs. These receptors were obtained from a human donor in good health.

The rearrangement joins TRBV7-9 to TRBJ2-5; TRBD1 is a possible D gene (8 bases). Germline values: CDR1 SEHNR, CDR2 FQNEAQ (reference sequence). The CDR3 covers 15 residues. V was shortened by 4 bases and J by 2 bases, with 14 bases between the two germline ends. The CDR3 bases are TGTGCCAGCAGCTCGCAACAGGGGGGGCAAGAGACCCAGTACTTC. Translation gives CASSSQQGGQETQYF.

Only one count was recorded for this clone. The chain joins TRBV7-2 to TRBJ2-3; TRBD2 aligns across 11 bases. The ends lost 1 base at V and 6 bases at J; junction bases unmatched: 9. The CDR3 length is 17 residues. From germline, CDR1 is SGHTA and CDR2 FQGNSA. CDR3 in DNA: TGTGCCAGCAGCTTAGTCGTTAGCGGGGGGGCCGGGGATACGCAGTATTTT. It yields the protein CASSLVVSGGAGDTQYF. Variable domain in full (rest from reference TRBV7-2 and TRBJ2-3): GAGVSQSPSNKVTEKGKDVELRCDPISGHTALYWYRQSLGQGLEFLIYFQGNSAPDKSGLPSDRFSAERTGGSVSTLTIQRTQQEDSAVYLCASSLVVSGGAGDTQYFGPGTRLTVL.